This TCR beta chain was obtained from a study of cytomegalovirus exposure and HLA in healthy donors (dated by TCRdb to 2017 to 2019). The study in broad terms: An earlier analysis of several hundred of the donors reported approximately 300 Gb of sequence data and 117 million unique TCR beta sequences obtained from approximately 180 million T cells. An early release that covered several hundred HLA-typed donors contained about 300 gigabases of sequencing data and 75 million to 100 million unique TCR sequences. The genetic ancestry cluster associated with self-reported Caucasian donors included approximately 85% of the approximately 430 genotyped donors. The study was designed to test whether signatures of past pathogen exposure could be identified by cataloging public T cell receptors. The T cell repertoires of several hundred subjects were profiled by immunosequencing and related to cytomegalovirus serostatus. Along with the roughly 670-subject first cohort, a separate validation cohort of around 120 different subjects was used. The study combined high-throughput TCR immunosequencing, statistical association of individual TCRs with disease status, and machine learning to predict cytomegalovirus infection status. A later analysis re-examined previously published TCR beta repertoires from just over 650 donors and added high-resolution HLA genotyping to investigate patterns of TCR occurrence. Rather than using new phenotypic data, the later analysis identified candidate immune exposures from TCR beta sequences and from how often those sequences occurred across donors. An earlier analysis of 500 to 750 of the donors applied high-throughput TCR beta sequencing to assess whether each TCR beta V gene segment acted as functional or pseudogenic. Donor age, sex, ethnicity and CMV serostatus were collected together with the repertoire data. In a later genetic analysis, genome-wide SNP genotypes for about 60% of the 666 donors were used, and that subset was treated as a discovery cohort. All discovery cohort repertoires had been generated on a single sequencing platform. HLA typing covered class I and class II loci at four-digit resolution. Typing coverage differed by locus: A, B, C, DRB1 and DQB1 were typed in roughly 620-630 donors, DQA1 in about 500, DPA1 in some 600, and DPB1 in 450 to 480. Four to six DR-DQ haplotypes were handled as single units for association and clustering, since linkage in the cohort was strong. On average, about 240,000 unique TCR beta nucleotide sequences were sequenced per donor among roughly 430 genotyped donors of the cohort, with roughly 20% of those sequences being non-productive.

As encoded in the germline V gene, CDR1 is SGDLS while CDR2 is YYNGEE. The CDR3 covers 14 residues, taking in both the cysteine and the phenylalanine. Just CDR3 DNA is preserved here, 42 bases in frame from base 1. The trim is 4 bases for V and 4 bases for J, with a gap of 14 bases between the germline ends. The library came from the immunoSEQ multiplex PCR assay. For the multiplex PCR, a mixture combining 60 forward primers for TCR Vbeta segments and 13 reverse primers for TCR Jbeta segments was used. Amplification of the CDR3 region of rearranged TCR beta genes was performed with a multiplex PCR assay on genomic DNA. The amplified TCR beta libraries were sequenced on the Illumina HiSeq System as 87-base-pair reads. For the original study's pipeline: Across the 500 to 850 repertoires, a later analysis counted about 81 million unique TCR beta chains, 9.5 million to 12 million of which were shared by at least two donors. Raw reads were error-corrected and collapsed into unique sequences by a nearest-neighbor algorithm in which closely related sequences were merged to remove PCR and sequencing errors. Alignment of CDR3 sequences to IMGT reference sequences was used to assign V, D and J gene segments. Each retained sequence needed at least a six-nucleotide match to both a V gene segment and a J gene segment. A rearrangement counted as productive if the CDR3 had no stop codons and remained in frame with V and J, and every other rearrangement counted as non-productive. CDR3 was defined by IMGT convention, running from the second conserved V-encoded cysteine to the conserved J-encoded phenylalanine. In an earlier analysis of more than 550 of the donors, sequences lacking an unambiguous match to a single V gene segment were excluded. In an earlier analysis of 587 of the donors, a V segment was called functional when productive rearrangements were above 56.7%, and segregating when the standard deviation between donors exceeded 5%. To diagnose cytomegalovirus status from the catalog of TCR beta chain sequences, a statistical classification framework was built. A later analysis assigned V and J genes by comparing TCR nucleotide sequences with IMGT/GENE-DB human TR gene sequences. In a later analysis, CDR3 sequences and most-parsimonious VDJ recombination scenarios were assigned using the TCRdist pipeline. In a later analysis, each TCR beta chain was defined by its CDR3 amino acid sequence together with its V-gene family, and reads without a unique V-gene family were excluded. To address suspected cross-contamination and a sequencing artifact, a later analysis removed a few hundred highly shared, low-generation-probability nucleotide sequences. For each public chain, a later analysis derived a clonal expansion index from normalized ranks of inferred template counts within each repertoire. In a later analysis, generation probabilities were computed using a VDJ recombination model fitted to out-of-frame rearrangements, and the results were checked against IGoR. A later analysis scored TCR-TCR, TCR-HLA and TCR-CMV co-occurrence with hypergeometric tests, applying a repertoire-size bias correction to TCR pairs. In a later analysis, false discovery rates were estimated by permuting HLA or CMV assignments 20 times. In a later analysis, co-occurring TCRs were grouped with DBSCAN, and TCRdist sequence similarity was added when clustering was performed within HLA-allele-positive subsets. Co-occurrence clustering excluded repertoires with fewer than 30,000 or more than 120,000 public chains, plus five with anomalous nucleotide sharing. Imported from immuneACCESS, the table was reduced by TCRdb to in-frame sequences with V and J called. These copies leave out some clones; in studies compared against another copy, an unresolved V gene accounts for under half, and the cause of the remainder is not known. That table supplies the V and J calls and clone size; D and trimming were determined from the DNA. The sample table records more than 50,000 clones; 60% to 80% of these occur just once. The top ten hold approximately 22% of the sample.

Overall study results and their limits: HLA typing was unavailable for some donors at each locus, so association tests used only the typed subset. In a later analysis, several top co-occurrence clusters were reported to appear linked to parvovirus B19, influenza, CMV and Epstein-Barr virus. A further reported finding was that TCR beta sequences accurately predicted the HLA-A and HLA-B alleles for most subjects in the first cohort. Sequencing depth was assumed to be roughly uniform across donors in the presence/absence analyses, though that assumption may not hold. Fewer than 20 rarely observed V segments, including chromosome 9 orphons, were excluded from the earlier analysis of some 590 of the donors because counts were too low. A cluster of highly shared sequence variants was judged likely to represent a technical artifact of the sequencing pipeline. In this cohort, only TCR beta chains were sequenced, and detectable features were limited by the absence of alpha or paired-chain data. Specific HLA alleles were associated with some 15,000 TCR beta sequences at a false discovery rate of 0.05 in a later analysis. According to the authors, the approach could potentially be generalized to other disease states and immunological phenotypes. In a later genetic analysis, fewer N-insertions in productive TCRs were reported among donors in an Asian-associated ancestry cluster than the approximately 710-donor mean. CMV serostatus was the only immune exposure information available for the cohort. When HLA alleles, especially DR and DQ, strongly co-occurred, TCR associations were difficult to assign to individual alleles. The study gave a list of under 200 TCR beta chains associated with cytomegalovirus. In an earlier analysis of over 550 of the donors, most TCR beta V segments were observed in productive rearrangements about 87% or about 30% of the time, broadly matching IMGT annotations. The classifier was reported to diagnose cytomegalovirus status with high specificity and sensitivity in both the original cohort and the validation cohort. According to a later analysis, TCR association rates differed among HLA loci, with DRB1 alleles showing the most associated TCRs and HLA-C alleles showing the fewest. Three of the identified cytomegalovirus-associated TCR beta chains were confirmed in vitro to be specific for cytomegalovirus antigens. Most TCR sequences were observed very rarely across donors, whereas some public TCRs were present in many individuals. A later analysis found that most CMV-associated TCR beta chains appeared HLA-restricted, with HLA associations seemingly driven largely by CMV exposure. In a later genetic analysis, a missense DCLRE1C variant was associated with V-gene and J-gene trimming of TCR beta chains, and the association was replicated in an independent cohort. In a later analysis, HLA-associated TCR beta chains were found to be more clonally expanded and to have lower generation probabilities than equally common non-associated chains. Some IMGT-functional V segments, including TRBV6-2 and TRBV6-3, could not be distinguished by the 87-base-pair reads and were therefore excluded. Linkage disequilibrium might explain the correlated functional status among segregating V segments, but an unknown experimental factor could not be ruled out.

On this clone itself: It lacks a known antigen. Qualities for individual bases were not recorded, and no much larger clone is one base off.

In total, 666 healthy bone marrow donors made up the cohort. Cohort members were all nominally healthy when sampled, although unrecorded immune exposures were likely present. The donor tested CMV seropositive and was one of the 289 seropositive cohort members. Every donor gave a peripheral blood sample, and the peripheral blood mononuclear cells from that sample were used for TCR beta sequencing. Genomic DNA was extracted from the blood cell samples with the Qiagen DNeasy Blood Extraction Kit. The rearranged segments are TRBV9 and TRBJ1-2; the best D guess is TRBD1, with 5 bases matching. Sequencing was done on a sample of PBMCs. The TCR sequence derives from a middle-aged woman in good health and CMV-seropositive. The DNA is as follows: TGTGCCAGCAGCCCGGGACTGAACCCCTATGGCTACACCTTC. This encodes CASSPGLNPYGYTF.